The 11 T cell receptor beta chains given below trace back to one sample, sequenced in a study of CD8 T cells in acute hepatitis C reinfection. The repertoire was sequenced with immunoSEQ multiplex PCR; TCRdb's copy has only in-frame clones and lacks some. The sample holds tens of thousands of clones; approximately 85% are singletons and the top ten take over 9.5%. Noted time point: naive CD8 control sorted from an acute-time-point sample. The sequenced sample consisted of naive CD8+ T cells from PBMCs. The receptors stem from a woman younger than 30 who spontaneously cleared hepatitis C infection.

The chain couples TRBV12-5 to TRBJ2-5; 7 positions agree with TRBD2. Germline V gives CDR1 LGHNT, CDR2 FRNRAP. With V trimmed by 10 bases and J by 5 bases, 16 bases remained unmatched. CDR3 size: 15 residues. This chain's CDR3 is CATDRWEAGDETQYF. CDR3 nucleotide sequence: TGTGCTACTGACCGTTGGGAGGCGGGAGATGAGACCCAGTACTTC.

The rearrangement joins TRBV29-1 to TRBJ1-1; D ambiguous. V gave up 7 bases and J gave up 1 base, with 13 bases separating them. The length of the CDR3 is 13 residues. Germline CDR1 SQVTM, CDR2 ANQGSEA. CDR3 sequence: CSAQVGENTEAFF. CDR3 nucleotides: TGCAGCGCCCAAGTGGGAGAGAACACTGAAGCTTTCTTT.

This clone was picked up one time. The CDR3 bases are TGCGCCAGCACCTCAATAGGACTAGCGGGCCCCACAGATACGCAGTATTTT. Its translation is CASTSIGLAGPTDTQYF. The chain employs TRBV5-1 and TRBJ2-3; TRBD2 agrees at 11 bases. The CDR3 loop spans 17 amino acids. Germline V gene lookup returns CDR1 SGHRS and CDR2 YFSETQ. Germline trimming cut 6 bases from V and 2 bases from J; bases unmatched to any gene: 11.

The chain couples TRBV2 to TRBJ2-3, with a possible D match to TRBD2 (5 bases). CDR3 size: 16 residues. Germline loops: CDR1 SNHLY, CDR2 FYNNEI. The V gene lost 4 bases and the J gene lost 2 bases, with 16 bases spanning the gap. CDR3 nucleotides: TGTGCCAGCAGTGTGGTTTTAGCGCCCCTCACAGATACGCAGTATTTT. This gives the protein CASSVVLAPLTDTQYF.

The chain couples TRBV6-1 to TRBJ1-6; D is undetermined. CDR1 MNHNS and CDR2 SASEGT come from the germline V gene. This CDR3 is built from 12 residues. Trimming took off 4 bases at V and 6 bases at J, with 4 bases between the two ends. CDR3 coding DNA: TGTGCCAGCAGTGTTATTAATTCACCCCTCCACTTT. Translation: CASSVINSPLHF.

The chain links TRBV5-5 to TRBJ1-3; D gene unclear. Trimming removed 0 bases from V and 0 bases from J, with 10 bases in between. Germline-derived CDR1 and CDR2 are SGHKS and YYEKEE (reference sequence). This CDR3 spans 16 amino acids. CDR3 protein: CASSLVTTSSGNTIYF. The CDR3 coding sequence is TGTGCCAGCAGCTTGGTGACGACGAGCTCTGGAAACACCATATATTTT.

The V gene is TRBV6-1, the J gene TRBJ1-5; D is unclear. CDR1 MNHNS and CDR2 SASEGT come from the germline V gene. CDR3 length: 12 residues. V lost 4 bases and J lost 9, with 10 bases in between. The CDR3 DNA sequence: TGTGCCAGCAGTGGAAGACCGCCGCCCCAGCATTTT. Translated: CASSGRPPPQHF.

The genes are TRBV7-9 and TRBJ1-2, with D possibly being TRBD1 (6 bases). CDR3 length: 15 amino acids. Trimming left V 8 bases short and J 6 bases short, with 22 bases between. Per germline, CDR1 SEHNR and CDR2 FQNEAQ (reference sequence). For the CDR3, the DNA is TGTGCCAGCCTACGGACAGCTCTCCCTCACCATGGCTACACCTTC. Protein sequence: CASLRTALPHHGYTF. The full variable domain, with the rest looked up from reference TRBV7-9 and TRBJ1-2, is DTGVSQNPRHKITKRGQNVTFRCDPISEHNRLYWYRQTLGQGPEFLTYFQNEAQLEKSRLLSDRFSAERPKGSFSTLEIQRTEQGDSAMYLCASLRTALPHHGYTFGSGTRLTVV.

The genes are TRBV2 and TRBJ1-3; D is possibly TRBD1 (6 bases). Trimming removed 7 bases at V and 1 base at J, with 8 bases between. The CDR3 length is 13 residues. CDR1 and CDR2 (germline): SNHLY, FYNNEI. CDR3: CASTTGSGNTIYF. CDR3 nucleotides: TGTGCCAGCACGACAGGTTCTGGAAACACCATATATTTT.

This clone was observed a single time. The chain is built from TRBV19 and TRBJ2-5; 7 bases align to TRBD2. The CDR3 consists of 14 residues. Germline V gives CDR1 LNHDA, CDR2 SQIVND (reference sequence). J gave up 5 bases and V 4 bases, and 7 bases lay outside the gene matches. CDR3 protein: CASSSQLARETQYF. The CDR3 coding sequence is TGTGCCAGTAGTAGCCAACTAGCGAGGGAGACCCAGTACTTC.

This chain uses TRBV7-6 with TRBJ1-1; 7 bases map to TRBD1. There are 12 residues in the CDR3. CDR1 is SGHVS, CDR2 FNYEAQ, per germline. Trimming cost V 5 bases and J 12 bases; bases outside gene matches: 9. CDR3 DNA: TGTGCCAGCAGCCCGACAGGGTTGGTAACTTTCTTT. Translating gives CASSPTGLVTFF.